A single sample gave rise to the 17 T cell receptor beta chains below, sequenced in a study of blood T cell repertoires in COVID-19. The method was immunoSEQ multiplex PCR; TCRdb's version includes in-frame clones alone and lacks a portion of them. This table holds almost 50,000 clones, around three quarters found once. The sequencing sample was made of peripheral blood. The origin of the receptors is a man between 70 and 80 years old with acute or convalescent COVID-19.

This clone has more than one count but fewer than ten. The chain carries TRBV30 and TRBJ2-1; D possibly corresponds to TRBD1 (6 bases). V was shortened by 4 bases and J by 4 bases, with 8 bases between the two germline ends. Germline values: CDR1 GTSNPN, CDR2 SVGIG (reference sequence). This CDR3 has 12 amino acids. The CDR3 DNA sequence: TGTGCCTGGAAGGGGGATTACAATGAGCAGTTCTTC. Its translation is CAWKGDYNEQFF. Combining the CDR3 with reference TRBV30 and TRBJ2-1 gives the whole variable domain SQTIHQWPATLVQPVGSPLSLECTVEGTSNPNLYWYRQAAGRGLQLLFYSVGIGQISSEVPQNLSASRPQDRQFILSSKKLLLSDSGFYLCAWKGDYNEQFFGPGTRLTVL.

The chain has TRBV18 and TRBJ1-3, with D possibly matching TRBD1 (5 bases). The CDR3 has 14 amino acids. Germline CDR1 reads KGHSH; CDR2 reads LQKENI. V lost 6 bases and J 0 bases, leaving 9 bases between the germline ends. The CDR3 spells CASSSGISGNTIYF. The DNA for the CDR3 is TGTGCCAGCTCGTCAGGGATCTCTGGAAACACCATATATTTT.

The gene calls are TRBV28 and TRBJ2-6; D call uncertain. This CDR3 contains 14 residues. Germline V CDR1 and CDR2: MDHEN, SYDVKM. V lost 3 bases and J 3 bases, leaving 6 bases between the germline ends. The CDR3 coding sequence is TGTGCCAGCAGTTTCAGTAATGGGGCCAACGTCCTGACTTTC. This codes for CASSFSNGANVLTF.

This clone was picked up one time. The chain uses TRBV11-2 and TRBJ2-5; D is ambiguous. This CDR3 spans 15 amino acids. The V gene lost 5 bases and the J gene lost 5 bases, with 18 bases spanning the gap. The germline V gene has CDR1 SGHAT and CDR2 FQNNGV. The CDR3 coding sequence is TGTGCCAGCAGCCCTACCTCCCAAGTAGTTGAGACCCAGTACTTC. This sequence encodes CASSPTSQVVETQYF.

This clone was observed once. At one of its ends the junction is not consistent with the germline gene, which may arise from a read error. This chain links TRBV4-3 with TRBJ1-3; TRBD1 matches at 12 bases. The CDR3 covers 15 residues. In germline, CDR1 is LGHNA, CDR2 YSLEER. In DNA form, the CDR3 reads TGCGCCAGCAGCCAGGGACAGGGGGCTGGGAACACCATATATTTT. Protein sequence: CASSQGQGAGNTIYF.

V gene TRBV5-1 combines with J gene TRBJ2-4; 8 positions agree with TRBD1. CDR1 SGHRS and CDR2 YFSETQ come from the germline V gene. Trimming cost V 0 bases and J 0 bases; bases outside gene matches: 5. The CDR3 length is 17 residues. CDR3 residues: CASSLVTGVIAKNIQYF. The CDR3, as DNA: TGCGCCAGCAGCTTGGTGACAGGGGTGATAGCCAAAAACATTCAGTACTTC.

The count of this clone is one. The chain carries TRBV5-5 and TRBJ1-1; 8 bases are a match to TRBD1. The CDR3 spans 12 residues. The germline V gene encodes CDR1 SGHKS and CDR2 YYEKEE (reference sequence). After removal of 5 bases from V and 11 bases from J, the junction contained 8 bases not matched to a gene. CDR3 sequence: CASRMQGARAFF. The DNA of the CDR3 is TGTGCCAGCAGGATGCAGGGGGCGCGGGCTTTCTTT.

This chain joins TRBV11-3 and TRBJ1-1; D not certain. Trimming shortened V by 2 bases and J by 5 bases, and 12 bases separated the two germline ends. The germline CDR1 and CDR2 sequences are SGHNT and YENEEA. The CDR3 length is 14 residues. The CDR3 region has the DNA TGTGCCAGCAGCTTAAGGGAGGGCAAGACTGAAGCTTTCTTT. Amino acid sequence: CASSLREGKTEAFF.

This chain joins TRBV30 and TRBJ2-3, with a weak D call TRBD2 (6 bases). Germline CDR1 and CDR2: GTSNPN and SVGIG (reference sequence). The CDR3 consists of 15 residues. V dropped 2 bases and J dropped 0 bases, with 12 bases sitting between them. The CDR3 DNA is TGTGCCTGGAGTAAGGGGCGGGACAGCACAGATACGCAGTATTTT. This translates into CAWSKGRDSTDTQYF.

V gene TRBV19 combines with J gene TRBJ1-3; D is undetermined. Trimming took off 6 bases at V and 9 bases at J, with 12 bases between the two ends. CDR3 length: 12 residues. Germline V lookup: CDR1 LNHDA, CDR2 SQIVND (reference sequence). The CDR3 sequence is CASSSGSSTIYF. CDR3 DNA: TGTGCCAGTAGCTCCGGGTCGAGCACCATATATTTT.

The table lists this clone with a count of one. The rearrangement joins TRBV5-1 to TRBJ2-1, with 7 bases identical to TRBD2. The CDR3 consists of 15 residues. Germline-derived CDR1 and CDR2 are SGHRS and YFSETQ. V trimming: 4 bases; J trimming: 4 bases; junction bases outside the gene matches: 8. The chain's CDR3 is CASSPGAGEYNEQFF. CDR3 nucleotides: TGCGCCAGCAGCCCTGGCGCGGGGGAGTACAATGAGCAGTTCTTC.

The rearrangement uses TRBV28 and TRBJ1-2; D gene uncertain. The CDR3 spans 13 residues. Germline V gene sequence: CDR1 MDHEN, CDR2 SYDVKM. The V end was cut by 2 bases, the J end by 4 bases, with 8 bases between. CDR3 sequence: CASSLQRAYGYTF. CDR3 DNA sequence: TGTGCCAGCAGTTTACAGAGGGCCTATGGCTACACCTTC.

The CDR3, as DNA: TGTGCCAGCAGCCTAGGACAGGGGGCGGTGAATAGCAATCAGCCCCAGCATTTT. As protein: CASSLGQGAVNSNQPQHF. V is TRBV4-2 and J is TRBJ1-5, with TRBD1 matching 11 bases. Germline CDR1 reads LGHNA; CDR2 reads YNFKEQ. The CDR3 totals 18 residues. Trimming took 4 bases from V and 0 from J; bases not matched to a gene: 8.

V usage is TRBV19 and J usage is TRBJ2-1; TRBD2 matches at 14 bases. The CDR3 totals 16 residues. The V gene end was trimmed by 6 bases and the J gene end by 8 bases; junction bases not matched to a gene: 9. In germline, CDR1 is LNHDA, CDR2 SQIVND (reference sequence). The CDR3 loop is CASRTGLAGAGDEQFF. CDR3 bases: TGTGCCAGTAGGACGGGACTAGCGGGAGCGGGGGATGAGCAGTTCTTC.

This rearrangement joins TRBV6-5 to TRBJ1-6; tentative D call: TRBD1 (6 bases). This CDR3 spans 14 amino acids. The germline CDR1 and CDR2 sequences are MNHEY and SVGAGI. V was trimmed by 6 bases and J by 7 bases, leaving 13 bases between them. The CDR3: CASRGTPPNSPLHF. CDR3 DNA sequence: TGTGCCAGCAGAGGGACACCTCCCAATTCACCCCTCCACTTT.

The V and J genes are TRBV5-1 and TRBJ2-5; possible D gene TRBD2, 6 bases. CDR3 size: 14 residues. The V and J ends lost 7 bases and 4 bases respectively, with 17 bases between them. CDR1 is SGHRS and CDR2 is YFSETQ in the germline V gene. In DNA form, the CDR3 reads TGCGCCAGCGCGGGACGCCCCGGCAGAGAGACCCAGTACTTC. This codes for CASAGRPGRETQYF.

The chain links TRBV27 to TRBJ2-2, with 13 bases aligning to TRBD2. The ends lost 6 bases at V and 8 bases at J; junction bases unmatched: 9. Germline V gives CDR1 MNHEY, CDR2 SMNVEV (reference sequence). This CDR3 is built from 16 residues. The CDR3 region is CASRVLAGGPSGELFF. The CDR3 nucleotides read TGTGCCAGCAGAGTACTAGCGGGAGGGCCCTCAGGGGAGCTGTTTTTT.